This TCR beta chain was profiled in a study of T cell changes during pregnancy in multiple sclerosis. The germline CDR1 and CDR2 sequences are SGHRS and YFSETQ. The CDR3 totals 16 residues. With 3 bases removed from V and 0 bases from J, the gap between germline ends came to 12 bases. Sequencing used immunoSEQ multiplex PCR; TCRdb keeps in-frame clones, though not all of them. Of around 34,000 clones listed, 94% were seen once; the top ten hold under 0.5%. The source is a female donor with multiple sclerosis, enrolled in a pregnancy study. The V and J genes are TRBV5-1 and TRBJ2-2, with D possibly being TRBD2 (5 bases). Source: CD4+ T cells from peripheral blood mononuclear cells, taken in the second trimester of pregnancy. CDR3 in amino acids: CASSSSAVPNTGELFF. The CDR3 DNA sequence: TGCGCCAGCAGCTCCTCAGCGGTTCCGAACACCGGGGAGCTGTTTTTT.